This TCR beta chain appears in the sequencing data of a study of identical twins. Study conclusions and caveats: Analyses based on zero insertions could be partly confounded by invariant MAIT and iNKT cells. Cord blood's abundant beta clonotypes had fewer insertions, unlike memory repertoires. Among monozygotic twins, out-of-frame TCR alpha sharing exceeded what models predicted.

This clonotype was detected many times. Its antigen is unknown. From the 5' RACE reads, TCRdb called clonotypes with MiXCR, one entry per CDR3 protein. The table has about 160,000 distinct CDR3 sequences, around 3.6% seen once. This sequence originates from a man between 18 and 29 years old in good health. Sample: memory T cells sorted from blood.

DNA of the CDR3: TGTGCCATCAGTGAGTCGATTCTTCTAGCGGGAGGGCCAGAGACCCAGTACTTC. This codes for CAISESILLAGGPETQYF. The rearrangement uses TRBV10-3 and TRBJ2-5; TRBD2 matches at 12 bases. This CDR3 region has 18 residues. Losses at the gene ends were 0 bases for V and 4 bases for J; bases not matched to a gene: 9. Germline V gene lookup returns CDR1 ENHRY and CDR2 SYGVKD.